The T cell receptor (beta chain) described here comes from a study of T cells after yellow fever vaccination. Across the study: SMART-Seq v4 Ultra Low Input prepared libraries from low-cell fractions.

In making TCR cDNA, 5'RACE template switching added a universal primer site and UMIs to it. Each CDR3 protein gets one entry after TCRdb re-called the 5' RACE reads with MiXCR. Among approximately 350,000 distinct CDR3 sequences listed, around 10% were seen once. This clonotype was seen more than once but under ten times. Its specificity is unknown. Study-wide results and limits: Across the CD4 and CD8 compartments, a small share of clonotypes was present in both. Most clones from primary vaccination were detected again post-booster (around 96% CD4, about 88% CD8).

Trimming shortened V by 5 bases and J by 0 bases, and 10 bases separated the two germline ends. Germline CDR1 MDHEN, CDR2 SYDVKM. CDR3 length equals 15 residues. This receptor was identified in a man aged 18 to 30 who received the YFV17D yellow fever vaccine. The chain has TRBV28 and TRBJ1-4; no reliable D call. The sequencing here drew on PBMCs, taken on the day of the first yellow fever vaccination. DNA of the CDR3: TGTGCCAGCAGTGCCCCCAAGGCAACTAATGAAAAACTGTTTTTT. Translating gives CASSAPKATNEKLFF.